These T cell receptor beta chains were read from a single sample in a study of CD8+CD57+ T cells in acquired aplastic anemia. TCRdb independently ran MiXCR on the reads; one entry per CDR3 protein. In the table there are about 240,000 distinct CDR3 sequences, around half of which are singletons. What was sequenced was sorted CD4+, CD8+, or CD8+CD57+ T cells (not recorded which) from PBMCs. Every receptor here comes from a human donor with aplastic anemia. Each CDR3 is given with its conserved first and last residue. A D gene is named only where the DNA matches it firmly. Clone sizes are given selectively: once, few, many, or a class where the clone is expanded.

V gene: TRBV5-1; clone size: NA; J gene: TRBJ2-7; D gene: NA; CDR3 DNA: TGCGCCAGCAGCCCCCCCTACTTCTACGAGCAGTACTTC; CDR3 protein: CASSPPYFYEQYF
V gene: TRBV24-1; clone size: NA; J gene: TRBJ2-3; D gene: TRBD1; CDR3 DNA: TGTGCCACCAGTGGCATCCCAGGGGGCGAAGTTCGTAATACGCAGTATTTT; CDR3 protein: CATSGIPGGEVRNTQYF
V gene: TRBV20-1; clone size: NA; J gene: TRBJ2-1; D gene: TRBD2; CDR3 DNA: TGCAGTGCTAGTGCCCCTAGCGGGCGCTCCTACAATGAGCAGTTCTTC; CDR3 protein: CSASAPSGRSYNEQFF
V gene: TRBV11-3; clone size: NA; J gene: TRBJ2-7; D gene: NA; CDR3 DNA: TGTGCCAGCAGCCAAGGTTCTCAGGGACGGGAAAGGAACTTC; CDR3 protein: CASSQGSQGRERNF
V gene: TRBV7-9; clone size: many; J gene: TRBJ1-5; D gene: NA; CDR3 DNA: TGTGCCAGCAGCTTGGGGGGTGGAAATCAGCCCCAGCATTTT; CDR3 protein: CASSLGGGNQPQHF
V gene: TRBV30; clone size: NA; J gene: TRBJ1-2; D gene: NA; CDR3 DNA: TGTGCCAGTTTCCGGACAGATTACTATGGCTACACCTTC; CDR3 protein: CASFRTDYYGYTF
V gene: TRBV7-8; clone size: many; J gene: TRBJ2-4; D gene: NA; CDR3 DNA: TGTGCCAGCAGCCCCGCCGGTAACATTCAGTACTTC; CDR3 protein: CASSPAGNIQYF
V gene: TRBV29-1; clone size: NA; J gene: TRBJ2-7; D gene: TRBD1; CDR3 DNA: TGCAGCGTTGAAGGAGCGGGACAGGGGGTCGACGAGCAGTACTTC; CDR3 protein: CSVEGAGQGVDEQYF
V gene: TRBV2; clone size: NA; J gene: TRBJ1-3; D gene: NA; CDR3 DNA: TGTGCCAGCAGTTTATCGGCGGGGGCGGCTGGAAACACCATATATTTT; CDR3 protein: CASSLSAGAAGNTIYF
V gene: TRBV27; clone size: NA; J gene: TRBJ2-7; D gene: NA; CDR3 DNA: TGTGCCAGCAGTTTATACGGTGGAGGGACGGAGGTACGGTACGAGCAGTACTTC; CDR3 protein: CASSLYGGGTEVRYEQYF
V gene: TRBV7-7; clone size: NA; J gene: TRBJ2-7; D gene: NA; CDR3 DNA: TGTGCCAGCAGTCCCCACCGTCCAGGGCCCAGGGGCGGAAGTATTCTCGAGCAGTACTTC; CDR3 protein: CASSPHRPGPRGGSILEQYF
V gene: TRBV7-9; clone size: few; J gene: TRBJ1-5; D gene: NA; CDR3 DNA: TGTGCCAGCAGCTTAAGTCGTGCGATGCCCCAGCATTTT; CDR3 protein: CASSLSRAMPQHF
V gene: TRBV10-3; clone size: many; J gene: TRBJ2-7; D gene: TRBD1; CDR3 DNA: TGTGCCACACCAAGACAGGGGCGGTACGAGCAGTACTTC; CDR3 protein: CATPRQGRYEQYF
V gene: TRBV4-1; clone size: many; J gene: TRBJ2-7; D gene: NA; CDR3 DNA: TGCGCCAGCAGCCAAGTACGGGGGCACGAGCAGTACTTC; CDR3 protein: CASSQVRGHEQYF
V gene: TRBV15; clone size: many; J gene: TRBJ1-1; D gene: NA; CDR3 DNA: TGTGCCACCAGCAGCAGGGAGGGCACTGAAGCTTTCTTT; CDR3 protein: CATSSREGTEAFF
V gene: TRBV20-1; clone size: many; J gene: TRBJ1-5; D gene: NA; CDR3 DNA: TGCAGTGCCGTAGAACCGGGACACGGGGGCAATCAGCCCCAGCATTTT; CDR3 protein: CSAVEPGHGGNQPQHF
V gene: TRBV19; clone size: many; J gene: TRBJ1-2; D gene: NA; CDR3 DNA: TGTGCCAGTAGTATAGAAGGCAGTCCCTATGGCTACACCTTC; CDR3 protein: CASSIEGSPYGYTF
V gene: TRBV19; clone size: many; J gene: TRBJ2-7; D gene: NA; CDR3 DNA: TGTGCCAGTAGTCTCCCGGGATCCTCCTACGAGCAGTACTTC; CDR3 protein: CASSLPGSSYEQYF
V gene: TRBV29-1; clone size: NA; J gene: TRBJ2-1; D gene: TRBD1; CDR3 DNA: TGCAGCACCGGACAGGCGGACAATGAGCAGTTCTTC; CDR3 protein: CSTGQADNEQFF
V gene: TRBV6-5; clone size: many; J gene: TRBJ1-2; D gene: TRBD1; CDR3 DNA: TGTGCCAGCAGTTACTCCGGGACAGCCTCGCAGGGATATGGCTACACCTTC; CDR3 protein: CASSYSGTASQGYGYTF
V gene: TRBV9; clone size: once; J gene: TRBJ2-3; D gene: NA; CDR3 DNA: TGTGCCAGCAGCATATATCGAACAGATACGCAGTATTTT; CDR3 protein: CASSIYRTDTQYF
V gene: TRBV7-2; clone size: few; J gene: TRBJ2-7; D gene: NA; CDR3 DNA: TGTGCCAGCAGCTTGGTGCTGGGTGGCTACGAGCAGTACTTC; CDR3 protein: CASSLVLGGYEQYF
V gene: TRBV7-9; clone size: NA; J gene: TRBJ2-2; D gene: TRBD2; CDR3 DNA: TGTGCCAGCAGCCCTCAGACTAGCGAGAGACTGGGCGGGGAGCTGTTTTTT; CDR3 protein: CASSPQTSERLGGELFF
V gene: TRBV20-1; clone size: many; J gene: TRBJ2-5; D gene: NA; CDR3 DNA: TGCAGTGCTAGAGAGGCGGGCGGTGAATTGGAGACCCAGTACTTC; CDR3 protein: CSAREAGGELETQYF
V gene: TRBV20-1; clone size: NA; J gene: TRBJ2-3; D gene: NA; CDR3 DNA: TGCAGTGCTAGACCATTCCGGGACACCCGCACAGATACGCAGTATTTT; CDR3 protein: CSARPFRDTRTDTQYF
V gene: TRBV5-6; clone size: many; J gene: TRBJ2-3; D gene: TRBD1; CDR3 DNA: TGTGCCAGCAGCTTGGGACAGGGGAGCACAGATACGCAGTATTTT; CDR3 protein: CASSLGQGSTDTQYF
V gene: TRBV12-3/TRBV12-4; clone size: NA; J gene: TRBJ2-5; D gene: NA; CDR3 DNA: TGTGCCAGCAGCCGGGGGGCGGGGGCGCGAGAGACCCAGTACTTC; CDR3 protein: CASSRGAGARETQYF
V gene: TRBV7-8; clone size: many; J gene: TRBJ2-5; D gene: NA; CDR3 DNA: TGTGCCAGCAGCTTGAGTGCGGGGCCTGCTCAAGAGACCCAGTACTTC; CDR3 protein: CASSLSAGPAQETQYF
V gene: TRBV30; clone size: many; J gene: TRBJ2-5; D gene: NA; CDR3 DNA: TGTGCCTGGAGCCGAGGGACCCAGTACTTC; CDR3 protein: CAWSRGTQYF
V gene: TRBV7-9; clone size: NA; J gene: TRBJ2-3; D gene: TRBD2; CDR3 DNA: TGTGCCAGCAGCTATAGCGGGGGGGCAGATACGCAGTATTTT; CDR3 protein: CASSYSGGADTQYF
V gene: TRBV10-2; clone size: NA; J gene: TRBJ2-5; D gene: TRBD2; CDR3 DNA: TGCGCCAGCAGTCGGAGACTAGCCCAAGAGACCCAGTACTTC; CDR3 protein: CASSRRLAQETQYF
V gene: TRBV15; clone size: NA; J gene: TRBJ2-7; D gene: NA; CDR3 DNA: TGTGCCACCAGCAGAGACCGGGGGGCTCACGAGCAGTACTTC; CDR3 protein: CATSRDRGAHEQYF
V gene: TRBV5-6; clone size: many; J gene: TRBJ2-7; D gene: TRBD2; CDR3 DNA: TGTGCCACCCCCTGGGGGGGGGAGCAGTACTTC; CDR3 protein: CATPWGGEQYF
V gene: TRBV10-3; clone size: NA; J gene: TRBJ1-1; D gene: TRBD1; CDR3 DNA: TGTGCCATCAGCGGAGGACAGGGGGCTCGGGGAGCTTTCTTT; CDR3 protein: CAISGGQGARGAFF
V gene: TRBV24-1; clone size: NA; J gene: TRBJ2-1; D gene: NA; CDR3 DNA: TGTGCCACCAGCAAGGAGATACAAGGTGAGCAGTTCTTC; CDR3 protein: CATSKEIQGEQFF
V gene: TRBV7-2; clone size: NA; J gene: TRBJ1-6; D gene: NA; CDR3 DNA: TGTGCCAGCAGCTTAGTGGGGGATTCACCCCTCCACTTT; CDR3 protein: CASSLVGDSPLHF
V gene: TRBV7-9; clone size: NA; J gene: TRBJ2-7; D gene: TRBD2; CDR3 DNA: TGTGCCAGCAGCTCCAGATTAAAACTAGCGGGAGATCCGCACGAGCAGTACTTC; CDR3 protein: CASSSRLKLAGDPHEQYF
V gene: TRBV5-6; clone size: many; J gene: TRBJ1-1; D gene: NA; CDR3 DNA: TGTGCCAGCAGCTTGGGGCCACAGAGTACGCGAAGCACTGAAGCTTTCTTT; CDR3 protein: CASSLGPQSTRSTEAFF
V gene: TRBV28; clone size: few; J gene: TRBJ2-7; D gene: NA; CDR3 DNA: TGTGCCAGCAGTTGGAAAGGGAAGGCCAACGAGCAGTACTTC; CDR3 protein: CASSWKGKANEQYF
V gene: TRBV2; clone size: NA; J gene: TRBJ2-1; D gene: TRBD2; CDR3 DNA: TGTGCCAGCAGTTACTCCGCGGGGGGGGCCAATGAGCAGTTCTTC; CDR3 protein: CASSYSAGGANEQFF
V gene: TRBV5-8; clone size: many; J gene: TRBJ2-3; D gene: NA; CDR3 DNA: TGTGCCAGCAGCTTGGGGAGACAGGTTAATACGCAGTATTTT; CDR3 protein: CASSLGRQVNTQYF
V gene: TRBV9; clone size: once; J gene: TRBJ2-7; D gene: TRBD1; CDR3 DNA: TGTGCCAGCAGCGTAGCCGTGGGACAGGCCTACGAGCAGTACTTC; CDR3 protein: CASSVAVGQAYEQYF
V gene: TRBV27; clone size: NA; J gene: TRBJ1-6; D gene: NA; CDR3 DNA: TGTGCCAGCAGTTCATCGGGGACGAGTAATTCACCCCTCCACTTT; CDR3 protein: CASSSSGTSNSPLHF
V gene: TRBV9; clone size: NA; J gene: TRBJ2-1; D gene: TRBD2; CDR3 DNA: TGTGCCAGCAGCGTAAACCCTAGCGGCTACAATGAGCAGTTCTTC; CDR3 protein: CASSVNPSGYNEQFF
V gene: TRBV15; clone size: few; J gene: TRBJ2-1; D gene: NA; CDR3 DNA: TGTGCCACCAGCAGAGCCACAGGGAATGAGCAGTTCTTC; CDR3 protein: CATSRATGNEQFF
V gene: TRBV7-8; clone size: many; J gene: TRBJ1-1; D gene: TRBD1; CDR3 DNA: TGTGCCAGCAGCTTCTTACAGGGGGGGAACACTGAAGCTTTCTTT; CDR3 protein: CASSFLQGGNTEAFF
V gene: TRBV25-1; clone size: NA; J gene: TRBJ2-1; D gene: NA; CDR3 DNA: TGTGCCAGCAGTGAATCTGGGGACTTGGCTGAGCAGTTCTTC; CDR3 protein: CASSESGDLAEQFF
V gene: TRBV27; clone size: few; J gene: TRBJ1-5; D gene: NA; CDR3 DNA: TGTGCCAGCAGTTTATCTGCAGGAACTCAGCCCCAGCATTTT; CDR3 protein: CASSLSAGTQPQHF
V gene: TRBV7-9; clone size: NA; J gene: TRBJ1-6; D gene: TRBD1; CDR3 DNA: TGTGCCAGCAGGACCGACAGGGGGAATTCACCCCTCCACTTT; CDR3 protein: CASRTDRGNSPLHF
V gene: TRBV4-3; clone size: NA; J gene: TRBJ1-2; D gene: TRBD1; CDR3 DNA: TGCGCCAGCAGCCAACTCACAGGGGGCGAAATTAATTTTCTCTATGGCTACACCTTC; CDR3 protein: CASSQLTGGEINFLYGYTF
V gene: TRBV2; clone size: NA; J gene: TRBJ1-1; D gene: NA; CDR3 DNA: TGTGCCAGCAGCGGAGGGGCGAACACTGAAGCTTTCTTT; CDR3 protein: CASSGGANTEAFF
V gene: TRBV7-6; clone size: many; J gene: TRBJ2-1; D gene: NA; CDR3 DNA: TGTGCCAGCAGCTTAGATTCGACGGAGGGTTACGAGCAGTTCTTC; CDR3 protein: CASSLDSTEGYEQFF
V gene: TRBV20-1; clone size: few; J gene: TRBJ1-2; D gene: NA; CDR3 DNA: TGCAGTGCTAGGGGGGACACCTTCTATGGCTACACCTTC; CDR3 protein: CSARGDTFYGYTF
V gene: TRBV29-1; clone size: NA; J gene: TRBJ2-7; D gene: NA; CDR3 DNA: TGCAGCGTTGAAGTAGGGCCCCACGAGCAGTACTTC; CDR3 protein: CSVEVGPHEQYF
V gene: TRBV29-1; clone size: many; J gene: TRBJ2-7; D gene: TRBD1; CDR3 DNA: TGCAGCGTCGGACAGGGGGGCGAGCAGTACTTC; CDR3 protein: CSVGQGGEQYF